This passage covers 4 T cell receptor beta chains from one sample sequenced in a study of T cell responses to AZD1222 COVID-19 vaccine. The protocol was immunoSEQ multiplex PCR, while the TCRdb copy is restricted to in-frame clones and leaves out a portion. Of 55,000 to 75,000 clones listed, over 60% are singletons. The sample here was peripheral blood, taken on day 0 of AZD1222 vaccination. The receptors shown here come from an adult in good health.

The chain is built from TRBV30 and TRBJ1-5; no reliable D call. Germline lookup yields CDR1 GTSNPN and CDR2 SVGIG (reference sequence). The CDR3 has 13 amino acids. V was clipped by 2 bases and J by 7 bases, with 12 bases between them. In nucleotides, the CDR3 is TGTGCCTGGAGTCTACTGGTTGGCCAGCCCCAGCATTTT. As protein: CAWSLLVGQPQHF.

The chain couples TRBV4-3 to TRBJ2-1, with TRBD1 identical over 7 bases. J was trimmed by 9 bases and V by 4 bases; bases with no gene match: 15. The CDR3 sequence is 16 residues long. Germline V gene sequence: CDR1 LGHNA, CDR2 YSLEER. The CDR3 spells CASSLYLRQGESEQFF. The CDR3 DNA is TGCGCCAGCAGCCTGTACTTAAGGCAGGGGGAGAGTGAGCAGTTCTTC.

This clone appeared a single time. The genes are TRBV7-9 and TRBJ2-5, with 8 bases fitting TRBD1. The germline gives CDR1 SEHNR, CDR2 FQNEAQ (reference sequence). The CDR3 is made up of 16 amino acids. The V segment lost 1 base and the J segment 1 base; nucleotides outside the gene matches: 5. The CDR3 sequence is CASSLVSGGFQETQYF. Here the CDR3 DNA reads TGTGCCAGCAGCTTAGTGTCAGGGGGCTTCCAAGAGACCCAGTACTTC.

J is TRBJ2-1 and V is TRBV19; no clear D. The CDR3 contains 13 residues. V was pared by 5 bases and J by 4 bases, with 9 bases between. The germline V gene has CDR1 LNHDA and CDR2 SQIVND (reference sequence). CDR3 DNA sequence: TGTGCCAGTAGTCCCAGACAATACAATGAGCAGTTCTTC. This sequence encodes CASSPRQYNEQFF.